The entry below describes one T cell receptor beta chain. Method: immunoSEQ multiplex PCR; TCRdb's copy keeps in-frame clones and lacks some. This table has around 200,000 clones, about 86% appearing once. The CDR3 is 14 residues long. J was trimmed by 7 bases and V by 3 bases; bases with no gene match: 3. Germline V CDR1 and CDR2: SGHRS, YFSETQ. These data come from a study of blood T cell repertoires in COVID-19. The receptor was isolated from a man aged 50-60 years with active or convalescent COVID-19. The chain is built from TRBV5-1 and TRBJ1-5; 11 positions agree with TRBD1. Sample: peripheral blood. CDR3 in amino acids: CASSSGTGGQPQHF. The CDR3 DNA follows: TGCGCCAGCAGCTCCGGGACAGGGGGACAGCCCCAGCATTTT.